The sequence of this TCR beta chain was determined in a study of cytomegalovirus exposure and HLA in healthy donors. About the study: Out of 350 to 400 genotyped donors, roughly 83% belonged to the Caucasian-associated ancestry cluster.

CDR1 is SGHRS, CDR2 YFSETQ, per germline. The length of the CDR3 is 17 residues. V lost 6 bases and J lost 0; bases outside the gene matches: 13. Study-wide results and limits: Segments of the TCR beta V type were, in most cases, productive about 87% or about 30% of the time in an earlier analysis. One variant, a missense change in DCLRE1C, was linked in a later analysis to TCR beta V- and J-gene trimming.

The study ran its PCR with 60 Vbeta and 13 Jbeta primers. As originally analysed: A follow-up analysis tallied around 80 million unique TCR beta chains, roughly 11 million shared. Here immunoSEQ multiplex PCR was the method, and the copy in TCRdb shows in-frame clones only, minus some. The D gene and trimming were derived from the DNA, and the V and J assignments and clone size from that table. The data hold approximately 110,000 clones, with 73% observed a single time. As to this clone: Its antigen is not known.

Sequencing was carried out using PBMCs. This chain links TRBV5-1 with TRBJ1-2; 8 bases fit TRBD1. The TCR sequence derives from a man between 60 and 75 years old in good health and CMV-seropositive. The CDR3, as DNA: TGCGCCAGCAACCTAGCTCCCTCGACAGGGGCTAACTATGGCTACACCTTC. This encodes CASNLAPSTGANYGYTF.